This T cell receptor beta chain was profiled in a study of T cells in Graves' hyperthyroidism and ophthalmopathy. In its sample, this clonotype was seen a few times. The antigen is not known. Study observations and caveats: Prediction of ophthalmopathy progression came a median about 6 months pre-onset. A 13 V-J signature model discriminated ophthalmopathy versus stable hyperthyroidism.

Germline V gene lookup returns CDR1 LNHDA and CDR2 SQIVND (reference sequence). The CDR3 totals 14 residues. V was pared by 4 bases and J by 7 bases, with 6 bases of the junction left unmatched. RNA transcripts were the template for amplifying TCR beta CDR3 regions. Carried out on the TCR CDR3, a first-round RT-PCR used the HTBI primer set. TCRdb processed the multiplex PCR reads anew with MiXCR; each CDR3 protein has one entry. The data hold about 480,000 distinct CDR3 sequences, with less than 25% observed a single time. The sequencing sample was made of blood. The sequence was obtained from a woman aged 65 to 85 with Graves' ophthalmopathy. The V gene is TRBV19, the J gene TRBJ2-7; 11 nucleotides line up with TRBD1. CDR3 DNA: TGTGCCAGTAGTAATGGACAGGGGGCGGGAGAGCAGTACTTC. Its translation is CASSNGQGAGEQYF.